The 25 T cell receptor beta chains below all came from one sample that was sequenced in a study of T-cell reconstitution after alpha-beta-depleted transplantation in children. This sample's TCRbeta library carried unique molecular identifier barcodes. TCRdb re-derived calls from the PCR reads in MiXCR, one entry per CDR3 protein. This sample yields approximately 340,000 distinct CDR3 sequences, of which under 13% are seen a single time; about 2.3% belongs to the top ten. This sample comprised PBMCs from the stem cell graft donor, obtained from the stem cell graft. The receptors were gathered from a human donor who donated a stem cell graft to a child with acute lymphoblastic leukemia.

There are a few counts of this clonotype. The V and J genes are TRBV12-3 or TRBV12-4 and TRBJ2-1, with D possibly being TRBD2 (5 bases). V shed 2 bases and J shed 8 bases, with 19 bases lying between them. The CDR3 has 16 amino acids. CDR3: CASSLPFEGVRDEQFF. The CDR3 bases are TGTGCCAGCAGTTTACCCTTTGAGGGAGTTAGGGATGAGCAGTTCTTC.

This clonotype was seen a handful of times. The CDR3 DNA is TGTGCCAGCAGCGTAGCTACGGGGACAGAATTAGCCAAAAACATTCAGTACTTC. Its protein product is CASSVATGTELAKNIQYF. The chain is built from TRBV9 and TRBJ2-4, with TRBD1 identical over 7 bases. CDR3 length: 18 amino acids. V was pared by 0 bases and J by 0 bases, with 9 bases of the junction left unmatched. Germline V gene data show CDR1 as SGDLS and CDR2 as YYNGEE.

The CDR3: CASSLSGNRLYEQYF. In nucleotides, the CDR3 is TGTGCCAGCAGTTTATCGGGGAACAGGCTCTACGAGCAGTACTTC. The V and J genes are TRBV27 and TRBJ2-7; TRBD1 is a possible D gene (5 bases). The length of the CDR3 is 15 residues. The V end lost 0 bases, the J end lost 3 bases, and 12 bases lay between the germline ends. The germline gives CDR1 MNHEY, CDR2 SMNVEV (reference sequence).

The V and J genes are TRBV7-2 and TRBJ2-5, with D possibly TRBD2 on 5 matching bases. Germline values: CDR1 SGHTA, CDR2 FQGNSA. The CDR3 consists of 15 residues. V was shortened by 3 bases and J by 3 bases, with 14 bases between the two germline ends. CDR3 nucleotide sequence: TGTGCCAGCAGCTTTCAGACCGGGGTTAAAGAGACCCAGTACTTC. It encodes CASSFQTGVKETQYF.

The chain is built from TRBV5-1 and TRBJ2-5; 7 bases are shared with TRBD2. Germline trimming cut 1 base from V and 5 bases from J; bases unmatched to any gene: 8. Germline lookup yields CDR1 SGHRS and CDR2 YFSETQ. This CDR3 region has 15 residues. The CDR3 is CASSLWQRGRETQYF. Here the CDR3 DNA reads TGCGCCAGCAGCTTGTGGCAGCGGGGTCGGGAGACCCAGTACTTC.

The sample holds a few counts of this clonotype. This chain joins TRBV5-1 and TRBJ1-6; 10 bases fit TRBD1. CDR1 and CDR2 from the germline V gene are SGHRS and YFSETQ. V lost 4 bases to trimming and J lost 8 bases; unmatched junction nucleotides: 9. CDR3 length: 16 residues. DNA of the CDR3: TGCGCCAGCAGCCCGACCGGGACAGGGGTCGATTCACCCCTCCACTTT. The encoded protein is CASSPTGTGVDSPLHF. Full variable domain (missing parts from reference TRBV5-1 and TRBJ1-6): KAGVTQTPRYLIKTRGQQVTLSCSPISGHRSVSWYQQTPGQGLQFLFEYFSETQRNKGNFPGRFSGRQFSNSRSEMNVSTLELGDSALYLCASSPTGTGVDSPLHFGNGTRLTVT.

V is TRBV27 and J is TRBJ2-7; D may be TRBD1 or TRBD2 (5 bases each). The CDR3 extends over 17 amino acids. Germline CDR1 and CDR2: MNHEY and SMNVEV (reference sequence). Trimming removed 1 base from V and 2 bases from J, with 18 bases in between. The CDR3 protein is CASSLWGPGFMPYEQYF. Written as DNA, the CDR3 is TGTGCCAGCAGTTTATGGGGCCCGGGATTTATGCCCTACGAGCAGTACTTC.

This clonotype turned up a few times. This sequence joins TRBV10-3 and TRBJ2-1; D is perhaps TRBD2 (6 bases). CDR3 length: 15 amino acids. Per germline, CDR1 ENHRY and CDR2 SYGVKD. Between the trimmed V and J ends, which lost 6 bases and 6 bases, there was a span of 18 bases. The CDR3 loop reads CAISRDSNPSNEQFF. CDR3 sequence (DNA): TGTGCCATCAGCAGGGACTCCAACCCATCCAATGAGCAGTTCTTC.

The chain couples TRBV12-3 or TRBV12-4 to TRBJ2-3; D could derive from TRBD1 or TRBD2 (5 bases each). Trimming cost V 11 bases and J 2 bases, with 17 bases left between them. The CDR3 has 14 residues. Here the CDR3 reads CADTRGGFTDTQYF. For the CDR3, the DNA is TGTGCCGATACACGGGGCGGCTTCACAGATACGCAGTATTTT.

This sequence joins TRBV29-1 and TRBJ1-2; D ambiguous. The V and J ends lost 3 bases and 5 bases respectively, with 7 bases between them. This CDR3 region has 11 residues. Germline V gene lookup returns CDR1 SQVTM and CDR2 ANQGSEA. The CDR3 sequence: CSVDTVYGYTF. In nucleotides, the CDR3 is TGCAGCGTTGACACGGTGTATGGCTACACCTTC.

This rearrangement joins TRBV7-6 to TRBJ2-1; 7 nucleotides agree with TRBD1. The CDR3 has 15 amino acids. The germline V gene encodes CDR1 SGHVS and CDR2 FNYEAQ. Trimming at V came to 3 bases and at J to 5 bases, leaving 7 bases not matched to a gene. This CDR3 reads CASSLGWTGNNEQFF. The CDR3 DNA reads as TGTGCCAGCAGCTTGGGTTGGACAGGAAACAATGAGCAGTTCTTC.

This clonotype was detected only a few times. CDR3 nucleotides: TGCGCCAGCAGCCTCCGGGACAGGGGCTACAATGAGCAGTTCTTC. Its protein product is CASSLRDRGYNEQFF. This chain connects TRBV4-1 to TRBJ2-1; 10 bases are a match to TRBD1. J gave up 3 bases and V 4 bases, and 3 bases lay outside the gene matches. CDR3 length equals 15 residues. Germline V gives CDR1 MGHRA, CDR2 YSYEKL.

This clonotype was seen only a few times. This chain connects TRBV20-1 to TRBJ2-5, with D possibly being TRBD2 (5 bases). Germline values: CDR1 DFQATT, CDR2 SNEGSKA (reference sequence). The CDR3 is made up of 15 amino acids. Trimming stripped 1 base from V and 5 bases from J, with 17 bases between. CDR3 sequence: CSARVGERGAETQYF. In nucleotides, the CDR3 is TGCAGTGCTAGAGTTGGGGAGCGTGGTGCGGAGACCCAGTACTTC.

This clonotype was observed a few times. The chain links TRBV28 to TRBJ1-5, with D perhaps matching TRBD1 (5 bases). Germline V gene data show CDR1 as MDHEN and CDR2 as SYDVKM. The V end was cut by 6 bases, the J end by 12 bases, with 12 bases between. The CDR3 spans 11 residues. CDR3 nucleotides: TGTGCCAGCAGGGGGCCCGTAGTCCAGCATTTT. Amino acid sequence: CASRGPVVQHF. Looking up the rest from reference TRBV28 and TRBJ1-5 gives the full variable domain: DVKVTQSSRYLVKRTGEKVFLECVQDMDHENMFWYRQDPGLGLRLIYFSYDVKMKEKGDIPEGYSVSREKKERFSLILESASTNQTSMYLCASRGPVVQHFGDGTRLSIL.

In its sample, this clonotype was seen a few times. This chain links TRBV12-3 or TRBV12-4 with TRBJ2-5; D might be TRBD1 or TRBD2, each matching 5 bases. Trimming pared 6 bases from V and 3 bases from J, leaving 11 bases between. The CDR3 is made up of 13 amino acids. In DNA form, the CDR3 reads TGTGCCAGCAGCCCCATGGGGGAAGAGACCCAGTACTTC. It encodes CASSPMGEETQYF.

V gene TRBV12-3 or TRBV12-4 combines with J gene TRBJ2-2, with 8 bases fitting TRBD1. This CDR3 has 15 amino acids. V was clipped by 6 bases and J by 2 bases; unmatched bases: 5. The CDR3 region has the DNA TGTGCCAGCAGACTCGGACAGGGAAACACCGGGGAGCTGTTTTTT. It is translated as CASRLGQGNTGELFF.

This clonotype was seen repeatedly, ten times or more. The chain joins TRBV15 to TRBJ2-3; no definite D call. CDR3 size: 13 residues. V was clipped by 0 bases and J by 6 bases, with 7 bases between them. Germline V gene data show CDR1 as LNHNV and CDR2 as YYDKDF (reference sequence). The CDR3 region has the DNA TGTGCCACCAGCAGAGATCCCGAGGATACGCAGTATTTT. Encoded protein: CATSRDPEDTQYF. Based on the CDR3 plus reference TRBV15 and TRBJ2-3, the full variable domain is DAMVIQNPRYQVTQFGKPVTLSCSQTLNHNVMYWYQQKSSQAPKLLFHYYDKDFNNEADTPDNFQSRRPNTSFCFLDIRSPGLGDTAMYLCATSRDPEDTQYFGPGTRLTVL.

This clonotype occurred a few times. The chain carries TRBV20-1 and TRBJ1-1; TRBD1 matches 9 bases. The junction had 5 bases not matched to a gene; V was cut back by 3 bases and J by 6 bases. This CDR3 spans 13 amino acids. Germline V CDR1 and CDR2: DFQATT, SNEGSKA (reference sequence). The DNA of the CDR3 is TGCAGTGCTAGGGCCGGGACAGGGCCTGAAGCTTTCTTT. Its protein is CSARAGTGPEAFF.

This clonotype was counted a few times. V and J are TRBV6-5 and TRBJ1-1, with D unclear. Germline V CDR1 and CDR2: MNHEY, SVGAGI. The CDR3 is 13 residues long. Trimming cost V 0 bases and J 5 bases, with 7 bases left between them. For the CDR3, the DNA is TGTGCCAGCAGTTACTCGACTGGAACTGAAGCTTTCTTT. Protein product: CASSYSTGTEAFF.

The chain recombines TRBV20-1 with TRBJ2-1; 7 bases map to TRBD2. Trimming cost V 1 base and J 8 bases; bases outside gene matches: 11. CDR3 length: 15 amino acids. CDR1 is DFQATT and CDR2 is SNEGSKA in the germline V gene (reference sequence). The CDR3 nucleotides read TGCAGTGCTAGAGTCCGCGGGAGTCTTAAGTATGAGCAGTTCTTC. This translates into CSARVRGSLKYEQFF.

This clonotype has a handful of counts. This chain connects TRBV20-1 to TRBJ1-2; D may be TRBD1 (5 bases). V lost 3 bases and J 8 bases, leaving 13 bases between the germline ends. CDR1 is DFQATT and CDR2 is SNEGSKA in the germline V gene (reference sequence). The CDR3 has 12 amino acids. The CDR3, as DNA: TGCAGTGCTAGGGAGGGGTCCGGGGGCTACACCTTC. This codes for CSAREGSGGYTF.

J is TRBJ1-6 and V is TRBV20-1, with 10 bases lining up with TRBD1. The V and J ends lost 5 bases and 3 bases, in that order; junction bases with no gene match: 7. CDR1 is DFQATT and CDR2 is SNEGSKA in the germline V gene (reference sequence). This CDR3 contains 16 residues. CDR3 amino acids: CSAFRDRGGYNSPLHF. CDR3 in DNA: TGCAGTGCTTTCCGGGACAGGGGAGGCTATAATTCACCCCTCCACTTT.

This clonotype occurred many times. V usage is TRBV6-1 and J usage is TRBJ2-2; 9 positions agree with TRBD1. CDR3 size: 16 residues. Germline V CDR1 and CDR2: MNHNS, SASEGT. Losses at the gene ends were 5 bases for V and 4 bases for J; bases not matched to a gene: 8. The CDR3 region has the DNA TGTGCCAGCAGTACACCTAACAGGGGGCCCACCGGGGAGCTGTTTTTT. This codes for CASSTPNRGPTGELFF.

This clonotype appeared a few times. The chain is built from TRBV27 and TRBJ2-1, with 9 bases fitting TRBD1. From germline, CDR1 is MNHEY and CDR2 SMNVEV (reference sequence). V shed 0 bases and J 4 bases; nucleotides not matched to a gene: 13. The CDR3 has 19 residues. CDR3 coding DNA: TGTGCCAGCAGTTTATCGTACAGGGGGCTTTTGAACTCATACAATGAGCAGTTCTTC. This translates into CASSLSYRGLLNSYNEQFF.

The chain recombines TRBV7-9 with TRBJ2-3; D uncertain. Germline V gives CDR1 SEHNR, CDR2 FQNEAQ (reference sequence). This CDR3 region has 15 residues. Trimming took off 5 bases at V and 2 bases at J, with 14 bases between the two ends. CDR3 region: CASSEGSLDTDTQYF. DNA of the CDR3: TGTGCCAGCAGCGAAGGGTCCTTGGACACAGATACGCAGTATTTT.